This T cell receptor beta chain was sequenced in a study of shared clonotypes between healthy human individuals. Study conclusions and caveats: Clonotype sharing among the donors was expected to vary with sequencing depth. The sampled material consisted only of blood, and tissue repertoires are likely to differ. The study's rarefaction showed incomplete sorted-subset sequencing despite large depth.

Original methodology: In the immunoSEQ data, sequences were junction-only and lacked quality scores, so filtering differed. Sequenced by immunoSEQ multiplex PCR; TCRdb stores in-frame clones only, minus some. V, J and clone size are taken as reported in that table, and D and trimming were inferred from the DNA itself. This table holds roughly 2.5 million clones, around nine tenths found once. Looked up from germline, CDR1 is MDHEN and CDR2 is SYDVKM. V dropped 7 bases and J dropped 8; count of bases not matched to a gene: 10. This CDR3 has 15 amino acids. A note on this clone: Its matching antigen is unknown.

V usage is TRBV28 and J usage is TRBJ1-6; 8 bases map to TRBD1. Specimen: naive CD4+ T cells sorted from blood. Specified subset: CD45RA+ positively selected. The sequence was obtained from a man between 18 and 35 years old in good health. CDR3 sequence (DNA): TGTGCCAGCACCCTGGGACAGGCGCGGGATTCACCCCTCCACTTT. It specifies CASTLGQARDSPLHF.